A single sample is the source of the 18 T cell receptor beta chains below, sequenced in a study of CDR3 diversity in severe acne. One entry per CDR3 protein results from TCRdb running MiXCR on the PCR reads. Of 65,000 to 95,000 distinct CDR3 sequences in the sample, 45% to 65% were seen once. The specimen was blood. The receptors were gathered from a male donor in good health, without acne.

DNA for the CDR3: TGTGCCACCAGGACCCGGGTGAACACTGAAGCTTTCTTT. Translating it yields CATRTRVNTEAFF. The rearrangement uses TRBV24-1 and TRBJ1-1; D remains ambiguous. This CDR3 comprises 13 residues. Trimming took off 7 bases at V and 0 bases at J, with 8 bases between the two ends. Germline V gene sequence: CDR1 KGHDR, CDR2 SFDVKD.

Turning to this clonotype: Because the CDR3's place on the DNA is in doubt, the DNA is left out and the CDR3 is given as listed by TCRdb. The gene calls are TRBV7-2 and TRBJ2-5; the table gives TRBD1 as D, unverified against the DNA. CDR1 and CDR2 (germline): SGHTA, FQGNSA. The CDR3 length is 21 residues, termini included. This chain's CDR3 is CASSVDTGYGYTFGSGETQYF.

The J gene is TRBJ1-3, the V gene TRBV5-4; maybe TRBD1 (5 bases). Germline V CDR1 and CDR2: SGHNT, YYREEE (reference sequence). Trimming stripped 2 bases from V and 2 bases from J, with 20 bases between. This CDR3 is 18 amino acids long. CDR3 nucleotides: TGTGCCAGCAGCTTTCGTCCCGGGACGGAATTTACTGGAAACACCATATATTTT. It codes for CASSFRPGTEFTGNTIYF.

This clonotype was counted a single time. Because the CDR3's place on the DNA is in doubt, the DNA is left out and the CDR3 is given as listed by TCRdb. This chain links TRBV9 with TRBJ2-2. Germline V CDR1 and CDR2: SGDLS, YYNGEE. Including both end residues, the CDR3 is 23 amino acids long. The CDR3 spells CASSVDASTNPTMSSSSGGELFF.

This clonotype has more than one count but fewer than ten. The rearrangement links TRBV2 to TRBJ1-2, with D hard to call. Germline loops: CDR1 SNHLY, CDR2 FYNNEI. Trimming left V 7 bases short and J 7 bases short, with 16 bases between. This CDR3 has 13 amino acids. The CDR3 region is CASIVTTASGYTF. DNA of the CDR3: TGTGCCAGCATTGTGACCACAGCGTCTGGCTACACCTTC.

Written as DNA, the CDR3 is TGTGCCAGCAGCGTAGCTGGGGTGGTTGCCGGGGAGCTGTTTTTT. Amino acid sequence: CASSVAGVVAGELFF. J is TRBJ2-2 and V is TRBV9; D remains ambiguous. Germline CDR1 is SGDLS and CDR2 is YYNGEE. The CDR3 is 15 residues long. V was pared by 0 bases and J by 6 bases, with 12 bases between.

The V and J genes are TRBV4-1 and TRBJ2-1; TRBD2 matches 14 bases. Germline V gives CDR1 MGHRA, CDR2 YSYEKL. The CDR3 covers 18 residues. The V and J ends lost 2 bases and 8 bases, in that order; junction bases with no gene match: 11. The CDR3 coding sequence is TGCGCCAGCAGCCAACTGCCGACTAGCGGGGGGGGTGTGTATGAGCAGTTCTTC. Amino acids: CASSQLPTSGGGVYEQFF.

J is TRBJ1-2 and V is TRBV7-6; D is undetermined. This CDR3 spans 15 amino acids. V lost 5 bases, J lost 1 base, and 14 bases lay in between. The germline gives CDR1 SGHVS, CDR2 FNYEAQ. This chain's CDR3 is CASSPVSTVNYGYTF. CDR3 nucleotides: TGTGCCAGCAGCCCAGTCTCGACGGTTAACTATGGCTACACCTTC.

The chain combines TRBV5-1 with TRBJ1-1, with TRBD1 identical over 8 bases. Losses at the gene ends were 1 base for V and 3 bases for J; bases not matched to a gene: 8. Germline CDR1 is SGHRS and CDR2 is YFSETQ. This CDR3 has 16 residues. CDR3 residues: CASSLRTGRGDTEAFF. DNA for the CDR3: TGCGCCAGCAGCTTGAGGACAGGGCGCGGGGACACTGAAGCTTTCTTT.

Here the CDR3 DNA reads TGTGCCATCAGGGGGGGGCCCCCTCAAGAGACCCAGTACTTC. This translates into CAIRGGPPQETQYF. The V and J genes are TRBV6-5 and TRBJ2-5, with D perhaps being TRBD1 or TRBD2 (7 bases each). The germline gives CDR1 MNHEY, CDR2 SVGAGI. Deletions cut 10 bases from V and 2 bases from J, with 17 bases between. This CDR3 contains 14 residues.

With respect to this clonotype: The germline gene is not matched at one end of the junction; a read error may be the cause. The V gene is TRBV9, the J gene TRBJ1-3; a weak D match, TRBD1 (5 bases). CDR1 and CDR2 (germline): SGDLS, YYNGEE. The CDR3 is 18 residues long. CDR3 in amino acids: CASSDPRGSTLSGNTVYF. CDR3 in DNA: TGTGCCAGCAGCGACCCGCGGGGCAGCACCCTCTCTGGAAACACCGTATATTTT.

The J gene is TRBJ2-7, the V gene TRBV2, with a possible D match to TRBD2 (5 bases). The V end lost 7 bases, the J end lost 0 bases, and 10 bases lay between the germline ends. In germline, CDR1 is SNHLY, CDR2 FYNNEI. The length of the CDR3 is 13 residues. The CDR3 coding sequence is TGTGCCAGCAAAGAGGGTTACTCCTACGAGCAGTACTTC. Translated, it gives CASKEGYSYEQYF.

The chain is built from TRBV7-6 and TRBJ2-7; 8 nucleotides agree with TRBD1. Germline CDR1 reads SGHVS; CDR2 reads FNYEAQ. The junction had 5 bases not matched to a gene; V was cut back by 6 bases and J by 1 base. The length of the CDR3 is 14 residues. CDR3 residues: CASSPGDRSYEQYF. As DNA, the CDR3 is TGTGCCAGCAGTCCCGGGGACAGGTCCTACGAGCAGTACTTC.

Comments on this clonotype: At one boundary the junction diverges from the germline segment, which might be a read error. The chain combines TRBV27 with TRBJ2-3; no definite D call. The germline CDR1 and CDR2 sequences are MNHEY and SMNVEV (reference sequence). The CDR3 runs 13 residues. CDR3 nucleotide sequence: TGTGCCAGCAGCCGAGACTCGCCGGGTACGCAGTATTTC. Residues: CASSRDSPGTQYF.

This clonotype was detected many times. This chain connects TRBV3-1 to TRBJ2-7, with TRBD2 identical over 8 bases. This CDR3 is 16 amino acids long. Looked up from germline, CDR1 is LGHDT and CDR2 is YNNKEL (reference sequence). V trimming: 3 bases; J trimming: 0 bases; junction bases outside the gene matches: 7. For the CDR3, the DNA is TGTGCCAGCAGCCACCCGTTACGGGGGGGCTCCTACGAGCAGTACTTC. Amino acid sequence: CASSHPLRGGSYEQYF.

The chain is built from TRBV19 and TRBJ1-5, with unresolved D. In germline, CDR1 is LNHDA, CDR2 SQIVND (reference sequence). Trimming removed 11 bases from V and 3 bases from J, with 11 bases in between. The CDR3 spans 12 residues. CDR3 nucleotide sequence: TGTGCCTCTCGGCGGACCAATCAGCCCCAGCATTTT. Translated, it gives CASRRTNQPQHF.

This clonotype was seen a few times. The genes are TRBV24-1 and TRBJ2-7, with TRBD1 matching 8 bases. After removal of 4 bases from V and 2 bases from J, the junction contained 3 bases not matched to a gene. From germline, CDR1 is KGHDR and CDR2 SFDVKD. This CDR3 spans 14 amino acids. CDR3 sequence: CATSDPGQAYEQYF. CDR3 nucleotides: TGTGCCACCAGTGACCCGGGACAGGCCTACGAGCAGTACTTC.

This clonotype was seen a few times. The chain couples TRBV20-1 to TRBJ1-4; D is perhaps TRBD1 (5 bases). CDR3 length: 12 residues. Germline V lookup: CDR1 DFQATT, CDR2 SNEGSKA (reference sequence). Deletions cut 5 bases from V and 5 bases from J, with 9 bases between. CDR3 sequence: CSAWDFNEKLFF. The CDR3 DNA follows: TGCAGTGCTTGGGACTTCAATGAAAAACTGTTTTTT.